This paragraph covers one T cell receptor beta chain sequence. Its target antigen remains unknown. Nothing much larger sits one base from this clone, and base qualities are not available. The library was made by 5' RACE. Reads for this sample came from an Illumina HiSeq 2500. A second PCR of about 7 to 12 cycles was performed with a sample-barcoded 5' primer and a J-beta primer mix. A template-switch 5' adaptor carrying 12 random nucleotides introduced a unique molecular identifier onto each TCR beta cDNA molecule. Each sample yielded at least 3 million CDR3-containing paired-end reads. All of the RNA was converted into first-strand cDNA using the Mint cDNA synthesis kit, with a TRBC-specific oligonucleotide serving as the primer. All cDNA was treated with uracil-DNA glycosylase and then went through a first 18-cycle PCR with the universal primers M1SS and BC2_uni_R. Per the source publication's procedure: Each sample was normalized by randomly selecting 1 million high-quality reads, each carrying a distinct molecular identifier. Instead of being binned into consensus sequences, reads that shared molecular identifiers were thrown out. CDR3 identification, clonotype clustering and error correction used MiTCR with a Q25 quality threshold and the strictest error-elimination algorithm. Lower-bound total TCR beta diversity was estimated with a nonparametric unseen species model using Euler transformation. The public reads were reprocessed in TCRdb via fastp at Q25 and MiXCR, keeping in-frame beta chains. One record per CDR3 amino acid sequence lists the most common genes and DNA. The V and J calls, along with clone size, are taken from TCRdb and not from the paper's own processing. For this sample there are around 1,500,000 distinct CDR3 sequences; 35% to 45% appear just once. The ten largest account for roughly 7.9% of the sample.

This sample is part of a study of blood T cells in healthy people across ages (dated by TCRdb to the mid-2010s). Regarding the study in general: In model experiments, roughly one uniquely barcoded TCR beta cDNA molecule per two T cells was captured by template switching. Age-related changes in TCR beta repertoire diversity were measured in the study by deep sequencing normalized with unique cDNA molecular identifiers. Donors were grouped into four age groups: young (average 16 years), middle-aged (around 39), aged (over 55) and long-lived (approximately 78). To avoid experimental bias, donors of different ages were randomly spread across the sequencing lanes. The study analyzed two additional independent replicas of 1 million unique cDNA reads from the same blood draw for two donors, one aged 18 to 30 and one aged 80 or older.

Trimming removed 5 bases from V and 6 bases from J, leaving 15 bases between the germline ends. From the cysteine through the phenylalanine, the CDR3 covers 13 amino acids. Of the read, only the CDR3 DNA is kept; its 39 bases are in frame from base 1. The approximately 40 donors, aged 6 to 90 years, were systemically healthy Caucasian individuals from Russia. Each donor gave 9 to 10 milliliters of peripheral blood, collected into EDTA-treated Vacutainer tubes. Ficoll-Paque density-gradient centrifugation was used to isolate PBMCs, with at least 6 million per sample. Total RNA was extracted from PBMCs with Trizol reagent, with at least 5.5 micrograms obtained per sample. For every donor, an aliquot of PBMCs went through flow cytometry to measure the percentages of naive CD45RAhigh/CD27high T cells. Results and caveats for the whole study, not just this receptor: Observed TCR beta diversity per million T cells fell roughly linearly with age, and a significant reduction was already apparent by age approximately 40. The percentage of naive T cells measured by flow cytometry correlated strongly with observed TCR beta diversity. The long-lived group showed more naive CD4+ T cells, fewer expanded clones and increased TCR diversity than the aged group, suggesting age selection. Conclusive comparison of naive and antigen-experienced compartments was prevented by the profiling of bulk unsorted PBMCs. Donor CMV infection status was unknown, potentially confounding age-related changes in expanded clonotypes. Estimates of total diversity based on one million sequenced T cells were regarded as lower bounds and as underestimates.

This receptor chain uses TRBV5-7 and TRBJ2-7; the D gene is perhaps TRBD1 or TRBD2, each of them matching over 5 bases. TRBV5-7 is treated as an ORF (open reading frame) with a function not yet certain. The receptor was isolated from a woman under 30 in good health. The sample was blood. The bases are TGTGCCAGCAGTTGGGACCCCCGGGGCGAGCAGTACTTC. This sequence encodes CASSWDPRGEQYF.